A single TCR beta chain is shown here with its context. What it recognizes is unknown. The library targeted TCRbeta and was prepared with unique molecular identifiers. TCRdb processed the PCR reads anew with MiXCR; each CDR3 protein has one entry. The sample lists about 980,000 distinct CDR3 sequences, roughly 29% seen once, with 28% in the top ten. The record originates from a study of T-cell reconstitution after alpha-beta-depleted transplantation in children. The CDR3 has 17 amino acids. Germline V CDR1 and CDR2: SGHVS, FNYEAQ. With 5 bases removed from V and 3 bases from J, the gap between germline ends came to 20 bases. Study-level results: Several hundred graft clones that had expanded were reportedly the source of alpha-beta T cells about two months after transplant.

The clonotype originates from a boy in the first two years of life who had a stem cell transplant for SCID, so the T cells may come from the graft donor. This chain joins TRBV7-6 and TRBJ1-3; D perhaps matches TRBD1 (6 bases). Sequenced here: PBMCs, mostly from graft donor cells, sampled 360 days after TCRalphabeta/CD19-depleted stem cell transplant. CDR3 in amino acids: CASSIWEGQTLGNTIYF. DNA of the CDR3: TGTGCCAGCAGCATCTGGGAAGGACAGACCCTTGGAAACACCATATATTTT.